Listed below are T cell receptor beta chains from one sample, sequenced in a study of blood T cell repertoires in COVID-19. Assay used: immunoSEQ multiplex PCR; TCRdb lists only in-frame clones, some missing. The table lists about 270,000 clones, roughly 88% of them singletons. The sample was PBMCs or T cells enriched from blood (not recorded which). The receptors come from a woman younger than 45 who had recovered from COVID-19. Both conserved end residues are part of each CDR3. D genes are given only for firm matches. A clone size is listed for some rows: how often the clone was seen (once, few, many), or a class if it is expanded.

CDR3 protein: CASSLSLGETQYF; CDR3 DNA: TGTGCCAGCAGCTTGAGTCTAGGTGAGACCCAGTACTTC; D gene: .; V gene: TRBV7-2; clone size: few; J gene: TRBJ2-5
CDR3 protein: CASSPSGAYNEQFF; CDR3 DNA: TGTGCCAGCAGCCCCTCGGGGGCCTACAATGAGCAGTTCTTC; D gene: .; V gene: TRBV7-3; clone size: .; J gene: TRBJ2-1
CDR3 protein: CASSPTVAGGYNEQFF; CDR3 DNA: TGTGCCAGCAGCCCCACCGTAGCGGGGGGTTACAATGAGCAGTTCTTC; D gene: TRBD2; V gene: TRBV7-3; clone size: .; J gene: TRBJ2-1
CDR3 protein: CASSFQFGGGYTF; CDR3 DNA: TGTGCCAGCAGTTTTCAATTTGGAGGAGGCTACACCTTC; D gene: .; V gene: TRBV12-3/TRBV12-4; clone size: .; J gene: TRBJ1-2
CDR3 protein: CASRGTGFNSGNTIYF; CDR3 DNA: TGTGCCAGCAGGGGGACAGGGTTTAACTCTGGAAACACCATATATTTT; D gene: TRBD1; V gene: TRBV27; clone size: .; J gene: TRBJ1-3
CDR3 protein: CASSPQGGVSNQPQHF; CDR3 DNA: TGTGCCAGCTCACCGCAAGGGGGCGTGAGCAATCAGCCCCAGCATTTT; D gene: TRBD1; V gene: TRBV18; clone size: .; J gene: TRBJ1-5
CDR3 protein: CSVAPDRVQPQHF; CDR3 DNA: TGCAGCGTTGCACCGGACAGGGTTCAGCCCCAGCATTTT; D gene: TRBD1; V gene: TRBV29-1; clone size: .; J gene: TRBJ1-5
CDR3 protein: CASSSRKGGYNQPQHF; CDR3 DNA: TGTGCCAGCAGCTCGCGGAAGGGAGGTTACAATCAGCCCCAGCATTTT; D gene: .; V gene: TRBV7-2; clone size: .; J gene: TRBJ1-5
CDR3 protein: CASSTSSGTNEKLFF; CDR3 DNA: TGTGCCAGCAGTACATCTTCAGGGACTAATGAAAAACTGTTTTTT; D gene: .; V gene: TRBV9; clone size: .; J gene: TRBJ1-4
CDR3 protein: CASSPKGATQFF; CDR3 DNA: TGCGCCAGCAGCCCCAAAGGGGCGACGCAGTTCTTC; D gene: .; V gene: TRBV4-1; clone size: .; J gene: TRBJ2-1
CDR3 protein: CASRGGGLGGNRPQHF; CDR3 DNA: TGTGCCAGCAGAGGGGGTGGGTTAGGGGGCAATCGGCCCCAGCATTTT; D gene: TRBD1; V gene: TRBV27; clone size: .; J gene: TRBJ1-5
CDR3 protein: CASSSGTGDSSGANVLTF; CDR3 DNA: TGCGCCAGCAGCTCCGGGACAGGGGACAGCTCTGGGGCCAACGTCCTGACTTTC; D gene: TRBD1; V gene: TRBV5-1; clone size: .; J gene: TRBJ2-6
CDR3 protein: CATSREEIYGYTF; CDR3 DNA: TGTGCCACCAGCAGAGAGGAGATCTATGGCTACACCTTC; D gene: .; V gene: TRBV15; clone size: once; J gene: TRBJ1-2
CDR3 protein: CASSGQGPTDTQYF; CDR3 DNA: TGTGCCAGCAGTGGACAGGGACCCACAGATACGCAGTATTTT; D gene: TRBD1; V gene: TRBV2; clone size: .; J gene: TRBJ2-3
CDR3 protein: CASSLNGRLGYTF; CDR3 DNA: TGTGCCAGCAGTTTAAATGGGAGATTAGGCTACACCTTC; D gene: .; V gene: TRBV28; clone size: .; J gene: TRBJ1-2
CDR3 protein: CSVEGGQGQNSYEQYF; CDR3 DNA: TGCAGCGTTGAAGGAGGACAGGGTCAGAACTCCTACGAGCAGTACTTC; D gene: TRBD1; V gene: TRBV29-1; clone size: .; J gene: TRBJ2-7
CDR3 protein: CASSVEGPSPFTDTQYF; CDR3 DNA: TGTGCCAGCAGCGTAGAAGGGCCTAGCCCTTTCACAGATACGCAGTATTTT; D gene: .; V gene: TRBV9; clone size: .; J gene: TRBJ2-3
CDR3 protein: CASTIVRGMANAGELFF; CDR3 DNA: TGTGCCAGTACAATCGTCCGAGGGATGGCCAACGCCGGGGAGCTGTTTTTT; D gene: .; V gene: TRBV19; clone size: .; J gene: TRBJ2-2
CDR3 protein: CAAGTGEEEAHEQYF; CDR3 DNA: TGTGCGGCCGGGACAGGGGAAGAAGAGGCCCACGAGCAGTACTTC; D gene: TRBD1; V gene: TRBV30; clone size: .; J gene: TRBJ2-7